This T cell receptor (beta chain) appears in the sequencing data of a study of T cell responses to AZD1222 COVID-19 vaccine. Findings and caveats of the study: Clonal diversity was possibly underestimated, and the donors were mostly white British, with more females. In all cases, repertoires were sampled only after the peak T cell response. Spike-specific TCR breadth and depth were elevated following two AZD1222 doses.

Second doses at about 4 or about 12 weeks were pooled. This CDR3 comprises 17 residues. V dropped 4 bases and J dropped 5; count of bases not matched to a gene: 9. CDR1 is ENHRY and CDR2 is SYGVKD in the germline V gene. Some clones are missing from TCRdb's copy, which holds only in-frame ones; the method was immunoSEQ multiplex PCR. This table holds more than 80,000 clones, approximately 85% found once. With respect to this clone: Its antigen is still unknown.

This sample comprised peripheral blood, obtained 28 days after the second AZD1222 dose. The chain carries TRBV10-3 and TRBJ2-2; 11 nucleotides line up with TRBD2. This receptor was identified in an adult who received the AZD1222 COVID-19 vaccine. CDR3 coding DNA: TGTGCCATCAGTGCCTCCCTACTAGCGGGAGTTACCGGGGAGCTGTTTTTT. This sequence encodes CAISASLLAGVTGELFF.